The entry below gives a single T cell receptor (beta chain) sequence along with its context. Antigen specificity is unknown. Combining a sample-barcoded 5' primer with a J-beta primer mix, a second PCR ran for roughly 6 to 12 cycles. TCRdb re-derived calls from the 5' RACE reads in MiXCR, one entry per CDR3 protein. This sample yields about 830,000 distinct CDR3 sequences, of which roughly 50% are seen a single time; approximately 21% belongs to the top ten. This entry comes from a study of blood T cells in healthy people across ages. Germline lookup yields CDR1 MNHEY and CDR2 SVGAGI. The germline V and J ends were trimmed by 0 bases and 4 bases, with 9 bases remaining between them. The CDR3 is made up of 14 amino acids. The study's findings and limits: With unsorted PBMCs, a conclusive comparison of naive versus antigen-experienced cells was not possible.

The J gene is TRBJ1-2, the V gene TRBV6-5; TRBD1 is a possible D gene (5 bases). The TCR sequence derives from a young man in good health. The sequenced material came from blood. Here the CDR3 DNA reads TGTGCCAGCAGTTACTCGATGGGGCTCTATGGCTACACCTTC. Translation: CASSYSMGLYGYTF.